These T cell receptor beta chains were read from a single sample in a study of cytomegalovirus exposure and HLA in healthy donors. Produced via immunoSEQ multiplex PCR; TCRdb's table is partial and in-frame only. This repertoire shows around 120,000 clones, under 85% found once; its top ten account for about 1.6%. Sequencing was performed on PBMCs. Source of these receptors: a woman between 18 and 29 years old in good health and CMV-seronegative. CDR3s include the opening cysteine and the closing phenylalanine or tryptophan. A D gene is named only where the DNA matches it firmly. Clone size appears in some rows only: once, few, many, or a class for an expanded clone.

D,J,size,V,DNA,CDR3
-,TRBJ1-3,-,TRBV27,TGTGCCAGCAGTCCCCGGAGCTCTGGAAACACCATATATTTT,CASSPRSSGNTIYF
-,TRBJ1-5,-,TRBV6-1,TGTGCCAGCAGTGAAGGCGGAGGGCAAGGCAATCAGCCCCAGCATTTT,CASSEGGGQGNQPQHF
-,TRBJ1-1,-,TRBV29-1,TGCAGCGTTGAAGGCAGGGGAAGGGACACTGAAGCTTTCTTT,CSVEGRGRDTEAFF
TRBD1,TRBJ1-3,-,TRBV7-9,TGTGCCAGCAGCGTACAGGGGGCTGGAAACACCATATATTTT,CASSVQGAGNTIYF
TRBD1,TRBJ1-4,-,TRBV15,TGTGCCACCAGCGGGCGGACAGGGGTGGAGAAACTGTTTTTT,CATSGRTGVEKLFF
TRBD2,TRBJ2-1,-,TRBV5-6,TGTGCCAGCAGCTTGGCCGGGACTCCGGGGGGAGAGCAGTTCTTC,CASSLAGTPGGEQFF
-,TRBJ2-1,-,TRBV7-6,TGTGCCAGCAGCGCTCTGTCGAGCTCCTACAATGAGCAGTTCTTC,CASSALSSSYNEQFF
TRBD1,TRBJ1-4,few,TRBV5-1,TGCGCCAGCTCGCCCCAGACAGGGGTGTTGGAAAAACTGTTTTTT,CASSPQTGVLEKLFF
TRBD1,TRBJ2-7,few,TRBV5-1,TGCGCCAGCAGCTTCGAGACCGGGACAGTACGCGAGCAGTACTTC,CASSFETGTVREQYF
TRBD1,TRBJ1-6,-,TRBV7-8,TGTGCCAGCAGCTTAGGACAGGGGACCAGCTCCTATAATTCACCCCTCCACTTT,CASSLGQGTSSYNSPLHF
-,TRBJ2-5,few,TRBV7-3,TGTGCCAGCAGCTTAACGTCAGGTCAGCAAGAGACCCAGTACTTC,CASSLTSGQQETQYF
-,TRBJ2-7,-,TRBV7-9,TGTGCCAGCAGCTTAGCAGGCGGGGAGCAGTACTTC,CASSLAGGEQYF
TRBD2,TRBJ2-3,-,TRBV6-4,TGTGCCCGTTACCTGTGGCGGGGGGACACAGATACGCAGTATTTT,CARYLWRGDTDTQYF
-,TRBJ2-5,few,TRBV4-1,TGCGCCAGCAGCCAAGATGGCAGGATAGAGACCCAGTACTTC,CASSQDGRIETQYF
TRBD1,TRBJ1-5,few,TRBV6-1,TGTGCCAGCAGTGCTACACAGGGGAAGCAGCCCCAGCATTTT,CASSATQGKQPQHF
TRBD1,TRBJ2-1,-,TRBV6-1,TGTGCCAGCAGGGGCAGGACAGGCAGGAATGAGCAGTTCTTC,CASRGRTGRNEQFF
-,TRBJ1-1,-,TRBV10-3,TGTGCCATCAGTGATAGGGGCGACACTGAAGCTTTCTTT,CAISDRGDTEAFF
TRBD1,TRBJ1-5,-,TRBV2,TGTGCCAGCAGTGGGACAGGGGGCAATCAGCCCCAGCATTTT,CASSGTGGNQPQHF
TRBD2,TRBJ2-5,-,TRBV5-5,TGTGCCAGCAGCTTACTAGCGGGCCAAGAGACCCAGTACTTC,CASSLLAGQETQYF
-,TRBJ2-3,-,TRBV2,TGTGCCAGCAGACCCCTCGGAGGGGGCACAGATACGCAGTATTTT,CASRPLGGGTDTQYF
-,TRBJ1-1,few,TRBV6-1,TGTGCCAGCAGTGCCAACAGGGTCGGTGGCACTGAAGCTTTCTTT,CASSANRVGGTEAFF
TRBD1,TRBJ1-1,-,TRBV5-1,TGCGCCAGCAGCTTGGAGGGGGCGAGAGCTTTCTTT,CASSLEGARAFF
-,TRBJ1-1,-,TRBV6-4,TGTGCCAGCAGTGCCTCCCTTGACAGGCGCACTGAAGCTTTCTTT,CASSASLDRRTEAFF
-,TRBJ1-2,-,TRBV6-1,TGTGCCAGCAGTGAAGGTACTGGAGGTACCTTC,CASSEGTGGTF
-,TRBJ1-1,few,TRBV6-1,TGTGCCAGCAGTGGGCAGATGAACACTGAAGCTTTCTTT,CASSGQMNTEAFF
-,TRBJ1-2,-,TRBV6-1,TGTGCCAGCAGTGAACTACAGGGACGCGGCTACACCTTC,CASSELQGRGYTF
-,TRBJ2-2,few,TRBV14,TGTGCCAGCAGCCGGGCTATCGGGGTTACCGGGGAGCTGTTTTTT,CASSRAIGVTGELFF
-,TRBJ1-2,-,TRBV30,TGTGCCTGGGAGGAAGAGGCGAATAACTATGGCTACACCTTC,CAWEEEANNYGYTF